This T cell receptor (beta chain) derives from a study of T cells in Graves' hyperthyroidism and ophthalmopathy (dated by TCRdb to about 2019). Context from the whole study: Peripheral blood was sampled at the time of initial diagnosis, prior to any treatment. In about 6 Graves' hyperthyroidism patients, the study also compared T-cell repertoires from thyroid tissue with T-cell repertoires from blood. TCR Vbeta CDR3 sequencing of roughly 140 peripheral blood samples (roughly 41 ophthalmopathy, under 80 hyperthyroidism and around 17 progressor patients) is reported in the paper. To identify distinguishing TCR V-J signatures, a discovery cohort of around 98 patients was used, comprising approximately 40 with Graves' ophthalmopathy and some 60 with stable Graves' hyperthyroidism. The 75 to 100 discovery patients were divided at random into training and test sets in a 7:3 ratio. Once sampling was done, hyperthyroidism patients were given methimazole at a starting dose of 30 mg daily, whereas ophthalmopathy patients were given high-dose intravenous methylprednisolone. An independent validation cohort of under 20 hyperthyroidism patients and roughly 16 patients who later progressed to ophthalmopathy tested prospective prediction of ophthalmopathy.

The germline V gene (reference sequence) sets CDR1 to DFQATT and CDR2 to SNEGSKA. The CDR3 spans 14 amino acids, including both terminal residues. CDR3 DNA is the only sequence kept; it has 42 bases, read in frame from the first base. Germline trimming amounts to 6 bases on V and 1 base on J, with 8 as the count of junction bases outside the gene matches. Graves' hyperthyroidism was defined as stable when no progression to ophthalmopathy occurred over 18 months of follow-up. Hyperthyroidism patients were aged 18 to 65 years and newly diagnosed, with disease duration of less than 2 months. Any patient with an uncontrolled infection, another autoimmune disease, pregnancy or lactation was excluded. Clinical symptoms, serum thyroxine and TRAb, thyroid ultrasound, and orbital computed tomography formed the basis for the diagnoses. Ficoll-Paque density gradient centrifugation was used to isolate PBMCs from approximately 10 ml of fresh peripheral blood. Total RNA was extracted using Trizol reagent, and RNA quality was assessed on an Agilent 2100 Bioanalyzer.

On this clonotype itself: Its target antigen remains unknown. Lacking the conserved final phenylalanine or tryptophan, this CDR3 likely reflects a read error.

The TCR beta CDR3 regions were amplified from the RNA transcripts. The TCR CDR3 was subjected to a first round of RT-PCR using the HTBI primer set and the Qiagen OneStep RT-PCR kit. Libraries were constructed in a second round of multiplex PCR, after which size selection and purification were performed. Sequencing of the libraries was done on an Illumina HiSeq2000 using paired-end 100 bp reads. Turning to the authors' computational methods: SOAPnuke was used to process the raw data, removing reads that contained adapters or uncalled bases, had a mean Phred below 15, or lacked an exact match to the constant primer or identifier. COPE v1.2.5 was used to merge high-quality paired reads, and clonotypes were defined as unique nucleotide sequences. MiTCR v1.1 was used to align clonotypes to the IMGT TRBV, TRBD and TRBJ reference segments. Only V-J combinations with frequency above 0.0001, covering roughly 99% of repertoires, were analysed. The TCS score was defined as the ratio of F50 (clonal expansion) to E x V (chaos), calculated using BLOSUM62-based TCRdist between CDR3 peptides within each V-J. Welch's t-statistics and random forest reduced several hundred V-J features to around 14, which were used in a naive Bayes classifier (R e1071). Thyroid-blood repertoire similarity was quantified with the Morisita-Horn index. TCRdb handled the public reads itself, with Q25 trimming in fastp and clone calling in MiXCR, and kept productive beta chains. Each entry is one CDR3 protein sequence, shown with its most common DNA and genes. The V and J calls and clone size are TCRdb's, not the authors'. The sample profile shows about 840,000 distinct CDR3 sequences; over 35% of them were found once. Over 8% of the sample is held by the ten biggest clonotypes.

Paper-wide results and their limitations: Most expanded thyroid clonotypes (frequency above 0.001) were also detected in blood, suggesting blood repertoires may reflect thyroid immune responses. During validation, the model predicted progression to ophthalmopathy a median of around 7 months ahead of onset, with just under 71% sensitivity and 72.22% specificity. In cross-validation, a model built on a 13 V-J signature told ophthalmopathy apart from stable hyperthyroidism with approximately 91% sensitivity and around 81% specificity, and in testing the same model reached 80%/75%. Sample size was not statistically predetermined, and investigators were not blinded to group allocation.

Input material: blood. The receptor chain draws on TRBV20-1 and TRBJ1-1; 7 bases in the junction line up with TRBD1. The sequence was obtained from a man between 18 and 35 years old with Graves' hyperthyroidism. The CDR3 reads CSASQGSTNTEAFL. In nucleotide form, the sequence is TGCAGTGCCTCACAGGGGAGTACGAACACTGAAGCTTTCCTT.